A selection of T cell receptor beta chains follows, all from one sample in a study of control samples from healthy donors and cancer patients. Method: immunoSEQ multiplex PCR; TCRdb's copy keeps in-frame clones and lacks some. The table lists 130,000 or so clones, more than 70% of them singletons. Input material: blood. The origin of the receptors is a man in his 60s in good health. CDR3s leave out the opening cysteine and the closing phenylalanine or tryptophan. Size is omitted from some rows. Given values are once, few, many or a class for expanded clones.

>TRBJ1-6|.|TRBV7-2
ASSLAGLYNSPLH
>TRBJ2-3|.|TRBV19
ASSSDRATQY
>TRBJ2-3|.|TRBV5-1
ASRVVSSGAGTDTQY
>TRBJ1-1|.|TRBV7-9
ASSLLSGNTEAF
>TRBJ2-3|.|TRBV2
ASSGTSPSTDTQY
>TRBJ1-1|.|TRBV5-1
ASMSGEVGIPTEAF
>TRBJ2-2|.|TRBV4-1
ASSLTGELF
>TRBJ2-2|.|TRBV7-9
ASSSTQWGGENTGELF
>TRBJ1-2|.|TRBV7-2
ASSWDSSYGYT
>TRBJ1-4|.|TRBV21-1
AKNGGQGGGGKLF
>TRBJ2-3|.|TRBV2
ASILSGGFTDTQY
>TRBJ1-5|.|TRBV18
ASSPSELNQPQH
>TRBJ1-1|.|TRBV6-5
ASRLQHGQTEAF
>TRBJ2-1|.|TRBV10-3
AISDPNYNEQF
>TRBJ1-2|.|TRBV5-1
ASSLEPRGRQGGYT
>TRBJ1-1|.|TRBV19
ATNTGVTEAF
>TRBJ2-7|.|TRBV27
ASRQGASYEQY
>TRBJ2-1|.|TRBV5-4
ASSRDSYSSYNEQF
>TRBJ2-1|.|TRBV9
ASSSSRGGGYEQF
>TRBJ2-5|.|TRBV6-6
ASTGTSGISPETQY
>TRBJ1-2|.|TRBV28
ASSRQTDGYT
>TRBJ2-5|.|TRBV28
ASSDSGGAGETQY
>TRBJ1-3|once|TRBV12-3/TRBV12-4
ASRSFSGNTIY
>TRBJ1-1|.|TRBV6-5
ASSGQQGANTEAF
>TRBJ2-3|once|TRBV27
ASSPPGGITDTQY
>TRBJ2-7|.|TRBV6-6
ATGRDRVAYEQY
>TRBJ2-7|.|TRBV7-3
ASRPPGQGSYEQY
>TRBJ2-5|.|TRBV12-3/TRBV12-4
ASSLGWGETQY
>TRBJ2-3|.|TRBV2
ASSEEVRTQY
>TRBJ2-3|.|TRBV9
ASSVGDSRTDTQY
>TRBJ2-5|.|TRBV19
ASSMNGQGGETQY
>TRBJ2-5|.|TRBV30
AWSVSGGRETQY
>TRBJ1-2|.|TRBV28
ASSETGGYGYT
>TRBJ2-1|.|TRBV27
ASSLGQGWGEQF
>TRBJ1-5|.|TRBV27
ASSIRDTNQPQH